This T cell receptor beta chain was sequenced in a study of breast tumors, draining lymph nodes, adjacent tissues. Breast cancer patients provided tissue from their axillary draining lymph nodes. The CDR3 contains 13 residues. J lost 7 bases, V lost 5 bases, and 3 bases had no gene match. From germline, CDR1 is SEHNR and CDR2 FQNEAQ (reference sequence). Each CDR3 protein is one row after TCRdb ran MiXCR on the multiplex PCR reads. This sample has 150,000 to 200,000 distinct CDR3 sequences; approximately 30% occur once, and the top ten carry around 4.1%. The origin of this receptor is a female donor with breast cancer. Some clones in this sample may be carry-over from other donors' samples. The chain links TRBV7-9 to TRBJ2-2; the match to TRBD2 covers 8 bases. The sample was axillary lymph node tissue. The CDR3 protein is CASSGGTSGELFF. The CDR3 bases are TGTGCCAGCAGCGGGGGGACTAGCGGGGAGCTGTTTTTT. Based on the CDR3 plus reference TRBV7-9 and TRBJ2-2, the full variable domain is DTGVSQNPRHKITKRGQNVTFRCDPISEHNRLYWYRQTLGQGPEFLTYFQNEAQLEKSRLLSDRFSAERPKGSFSTLEIQRTEQGDSAMYLCASSGGTSGELFFGEGSRLTVL.